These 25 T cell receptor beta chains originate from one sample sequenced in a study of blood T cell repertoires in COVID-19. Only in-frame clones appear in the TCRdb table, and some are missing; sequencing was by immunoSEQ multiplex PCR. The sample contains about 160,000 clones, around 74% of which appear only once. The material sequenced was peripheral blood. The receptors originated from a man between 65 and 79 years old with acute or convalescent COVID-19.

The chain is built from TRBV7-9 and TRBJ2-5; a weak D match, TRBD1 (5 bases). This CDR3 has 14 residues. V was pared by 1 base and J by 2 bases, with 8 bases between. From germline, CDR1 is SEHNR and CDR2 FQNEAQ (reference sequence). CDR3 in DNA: TGTGCCAGCAGCTTAGTCCACAGGCAAGAGACCCAGTACTTC. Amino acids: CASSLVHRQETQYF.

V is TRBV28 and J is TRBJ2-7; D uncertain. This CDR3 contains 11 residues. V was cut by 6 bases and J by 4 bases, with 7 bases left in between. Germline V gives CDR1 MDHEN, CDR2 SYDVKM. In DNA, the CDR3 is TGTGCCAGCAGCCCTTATTACGAGCAGTACTTC. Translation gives CASSPYYEQYF.

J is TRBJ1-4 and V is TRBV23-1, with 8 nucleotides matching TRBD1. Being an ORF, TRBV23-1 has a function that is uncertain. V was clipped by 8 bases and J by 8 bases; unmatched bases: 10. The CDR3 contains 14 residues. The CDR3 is CASDTPGQVEKLFF. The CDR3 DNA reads TGCGCCAGCGATACACCGGGACAGGTAGAAAAACTGTTTTTT.

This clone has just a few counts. CDR3 in amino acids: CASSKAEGQPQHF. In nucleotides, the CDR3 is TGTGCCAGCAGCAAGGCAGAGGGTCAGCCCCAGCATTTT. This chain connects TRBV21-1 to TRBJ1-5. TRBV21-1 corresponds to a pseudogene. There are 13 residues in the CDR3.

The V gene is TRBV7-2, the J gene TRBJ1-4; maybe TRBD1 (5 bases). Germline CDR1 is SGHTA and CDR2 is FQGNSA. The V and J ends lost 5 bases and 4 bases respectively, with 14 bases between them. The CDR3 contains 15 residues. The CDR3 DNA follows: TGTGCCAGCAGCCGGGTGGGGGGGAGTAATGAAAAACTGTTTTTT. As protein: CASSRVGGSNEKLFF.

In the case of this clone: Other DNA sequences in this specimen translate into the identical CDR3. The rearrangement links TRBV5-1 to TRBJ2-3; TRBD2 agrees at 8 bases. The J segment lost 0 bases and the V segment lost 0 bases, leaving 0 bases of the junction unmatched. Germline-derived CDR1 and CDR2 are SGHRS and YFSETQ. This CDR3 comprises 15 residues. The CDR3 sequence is CASSLAGGSTDTQYF. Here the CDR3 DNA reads TGCGCCAGCAGCTTGGCGGGGGGGAGCACAGATACGCAGTATTTT.

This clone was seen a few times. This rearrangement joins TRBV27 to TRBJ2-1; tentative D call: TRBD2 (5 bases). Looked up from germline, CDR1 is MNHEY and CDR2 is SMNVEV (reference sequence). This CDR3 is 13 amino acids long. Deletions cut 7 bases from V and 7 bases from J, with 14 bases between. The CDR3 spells CASNSLRGNEQFF. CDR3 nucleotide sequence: TGTGCCAGCAACTCTCTACGAGGGAATGAGCAGTTCTTC.

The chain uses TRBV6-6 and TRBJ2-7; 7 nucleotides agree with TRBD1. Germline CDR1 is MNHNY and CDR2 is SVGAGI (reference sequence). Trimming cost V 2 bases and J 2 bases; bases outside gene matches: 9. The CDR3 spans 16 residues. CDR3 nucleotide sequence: TGTGCCAGCAGTTACCGAACGGGACAGTCGACCTACGAGCAGTACTTC. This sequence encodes CASSYRTGQSTYEQYF.

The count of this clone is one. CDR3 nucleotides: TGTGCCACCAGCCCAGGGTGGACCGGGGAGCTGTTTTTT. It is translated as CATSPGWTGELFF. V and J are TRBV15 and TRBJ2-2; a possible D gene is TRBD1 (5 bases). The germline V and J ends were trimmed by 5 bases and 5 bases, with 9 bases remaining between them. This CDR3 has 13 amino acids. Germline V gives CDR1 LNHNV, CDR2 YYDKDF (reference sequence).

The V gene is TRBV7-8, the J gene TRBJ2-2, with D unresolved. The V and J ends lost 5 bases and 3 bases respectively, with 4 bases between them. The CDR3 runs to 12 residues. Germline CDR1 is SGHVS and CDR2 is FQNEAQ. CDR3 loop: CASSTHTGELFF. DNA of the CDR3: TGTGCCAGCAGCACTCACACCGGGGAGCTGTTTTTT. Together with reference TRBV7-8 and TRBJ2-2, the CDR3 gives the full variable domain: GAGVSQSPRYKVAKRGQDVALRCDPISGHVSLFWYQQALGQGPEFLTYFQNEAQLDKSGLPSDRFFAERPEGSVSTLKIQRTQQEDSAVYLCASSTHTGELFFGEGSRLTVL.

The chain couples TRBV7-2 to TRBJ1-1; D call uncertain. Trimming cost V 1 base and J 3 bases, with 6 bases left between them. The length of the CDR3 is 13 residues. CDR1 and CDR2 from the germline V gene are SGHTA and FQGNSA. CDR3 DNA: TGTGCCAGCAGCTTAGTAGAAGACACTGAAGCTTTCTTT. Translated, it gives CASSLVEDTEAFF.

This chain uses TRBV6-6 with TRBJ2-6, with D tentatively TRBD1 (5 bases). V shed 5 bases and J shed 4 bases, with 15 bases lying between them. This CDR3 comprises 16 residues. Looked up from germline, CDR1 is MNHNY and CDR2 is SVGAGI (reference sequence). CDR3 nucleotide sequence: TGTGCCAGCAGTACCCAAGGGGCCTCCGGGGCCAACGTCCTGACTTTC. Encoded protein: CASSTQGASGANVLTF.

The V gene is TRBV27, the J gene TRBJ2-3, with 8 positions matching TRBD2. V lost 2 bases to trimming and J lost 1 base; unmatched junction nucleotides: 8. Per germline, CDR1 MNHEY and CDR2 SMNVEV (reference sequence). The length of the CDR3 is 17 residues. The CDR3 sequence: CASSLTGGGIGTDTQYF. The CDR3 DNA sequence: TGTGCCAGCAGTTTAACGGGCGGGGGGATCGGCACAGATACGCAGTATTTT.

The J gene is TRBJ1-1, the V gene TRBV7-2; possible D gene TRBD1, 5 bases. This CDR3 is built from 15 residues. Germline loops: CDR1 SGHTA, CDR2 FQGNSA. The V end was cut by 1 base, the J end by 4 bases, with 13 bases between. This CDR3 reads CASSLGVGVGTEAFF. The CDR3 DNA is TGTGCCAGCAGCTTAGGTGTAGGGGTGGGCACTGAAGCTTTCTTT.

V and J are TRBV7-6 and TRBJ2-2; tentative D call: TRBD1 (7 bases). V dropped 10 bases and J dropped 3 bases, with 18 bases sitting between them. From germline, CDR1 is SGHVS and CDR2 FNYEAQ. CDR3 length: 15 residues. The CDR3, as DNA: TGTGCCACACGGAAAACAGGGGACTACACCGGGGAGCTGTTTTTT. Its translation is CATRKTGDYTGELFF.

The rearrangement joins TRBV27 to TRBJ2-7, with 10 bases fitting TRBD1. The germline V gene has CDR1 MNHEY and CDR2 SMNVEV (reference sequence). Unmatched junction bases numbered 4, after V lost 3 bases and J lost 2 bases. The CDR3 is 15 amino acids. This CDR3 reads CASSLSGTGAYEQYF. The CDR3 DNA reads TGTGCCAGCAGTTTGTCCGGGACAGGGGCCTACGAGCAGTACTTC.

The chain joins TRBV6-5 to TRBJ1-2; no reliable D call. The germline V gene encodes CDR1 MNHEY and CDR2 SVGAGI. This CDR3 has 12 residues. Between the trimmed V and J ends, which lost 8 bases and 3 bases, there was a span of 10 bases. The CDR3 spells CASSEGDYGYTF. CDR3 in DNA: TGTGCCAGCTCGGAGGGCGACTATGGCTACACCTTC.

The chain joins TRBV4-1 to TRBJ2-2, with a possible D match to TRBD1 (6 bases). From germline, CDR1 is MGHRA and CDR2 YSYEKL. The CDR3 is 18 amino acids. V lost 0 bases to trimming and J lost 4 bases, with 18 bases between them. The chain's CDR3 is CASSQDSSSGVITGELFF. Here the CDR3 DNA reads TGCGCCAGCAGCCAAGATTCCTCTTCAGGGGTGATCACCGGGGAGCTGTTTTTT.

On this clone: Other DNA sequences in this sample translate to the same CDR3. This CDR3 reads CASSELAGGYNEQFF. CDR3 DNA sequence: TGTGCCAGCAGTGAATTAGCGGGAGGGTACAATGAGCAGTTCTTC. The rearrangement links TRBV25-1 to TRBJ2-1; 11 bases line up with TRBD2. CDR1 and CDR2 (germline): MGHDK, SYGVNS. J was trimmed by 4 bases and V by 1 base; bases with no gene match: 0. This CDR3 spans 15 amino acids. Together with reference TRBV25-1 and TRBJ2-1, the CDR3 gives the full variable domain: EADIYQTPRYLVIGTGKKITLECSQTMGHDKMYWYQQDPGMELHLIHYSYGVNSTEKGDLSSESTVSRIRTEHFPLTLESARPSHTSQYLCASSELAGGYNEQFFGPGTRLTVL.

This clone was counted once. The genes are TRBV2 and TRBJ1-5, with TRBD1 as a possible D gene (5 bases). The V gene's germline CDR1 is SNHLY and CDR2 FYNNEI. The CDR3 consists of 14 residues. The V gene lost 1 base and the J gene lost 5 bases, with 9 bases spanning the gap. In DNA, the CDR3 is TGTGCCAGCAGTGAAGAGGGGTTGGATCAGCCCCAGCATTTT. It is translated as CASSEEGLDQPQHF.

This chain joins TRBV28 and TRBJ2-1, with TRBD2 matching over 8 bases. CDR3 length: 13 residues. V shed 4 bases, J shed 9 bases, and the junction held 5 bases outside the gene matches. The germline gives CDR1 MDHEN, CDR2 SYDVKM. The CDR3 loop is CASSSGLAIEQFF. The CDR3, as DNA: TGTGCCAGCAGTTCCGGACTAGCCATTGAGCAGTTCTTC.

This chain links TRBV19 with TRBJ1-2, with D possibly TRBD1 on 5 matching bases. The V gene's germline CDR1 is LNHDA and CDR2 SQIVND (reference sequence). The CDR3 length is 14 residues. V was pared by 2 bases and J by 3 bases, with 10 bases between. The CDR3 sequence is CASSIQGMDYGYTF. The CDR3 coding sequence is TGTGCCAGTAGTATACAGGGTATGGACTATGGCTACACCTTC.

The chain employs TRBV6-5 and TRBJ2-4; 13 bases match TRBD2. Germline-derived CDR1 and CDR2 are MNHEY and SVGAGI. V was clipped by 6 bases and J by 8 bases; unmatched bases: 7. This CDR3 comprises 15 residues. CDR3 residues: CASSQGLAGRDIQYF. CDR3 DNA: TGTGCCAGCAGCCAGGGACTAGCGGGACGTGACATTCAGTACTTC.

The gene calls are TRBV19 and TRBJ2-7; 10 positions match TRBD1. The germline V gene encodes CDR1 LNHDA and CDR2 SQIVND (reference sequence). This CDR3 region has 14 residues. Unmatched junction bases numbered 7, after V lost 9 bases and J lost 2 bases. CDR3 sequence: CASMAGTGAYEQYF. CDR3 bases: TGTGCCAGCATGGCGGGGACAGGGGCCTACGAGCAGTACTTC.

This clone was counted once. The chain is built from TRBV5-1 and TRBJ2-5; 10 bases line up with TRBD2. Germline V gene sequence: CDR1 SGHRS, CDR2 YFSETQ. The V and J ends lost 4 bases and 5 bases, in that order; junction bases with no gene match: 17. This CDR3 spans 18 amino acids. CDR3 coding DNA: TGCGCCAGCAGCCTACTCCCTTTAGCGGGGGGCCCGAGGGAGACCCAGTACTTC. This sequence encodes CASSLLPLAGGPRETQYF.